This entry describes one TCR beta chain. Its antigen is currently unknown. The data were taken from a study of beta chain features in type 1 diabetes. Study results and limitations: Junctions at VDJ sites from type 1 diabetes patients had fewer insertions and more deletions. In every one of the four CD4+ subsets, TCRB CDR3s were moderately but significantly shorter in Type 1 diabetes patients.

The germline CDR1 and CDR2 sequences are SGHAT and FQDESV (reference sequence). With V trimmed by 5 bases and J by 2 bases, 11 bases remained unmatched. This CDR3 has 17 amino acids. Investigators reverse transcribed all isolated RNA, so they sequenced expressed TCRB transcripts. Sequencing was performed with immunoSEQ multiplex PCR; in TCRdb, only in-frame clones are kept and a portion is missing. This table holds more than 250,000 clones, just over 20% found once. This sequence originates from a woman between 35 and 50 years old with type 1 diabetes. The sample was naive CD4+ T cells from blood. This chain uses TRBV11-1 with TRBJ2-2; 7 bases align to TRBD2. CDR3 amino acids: CASSPRVTSRNTGELFF. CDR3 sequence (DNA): TGTGCCAGCAGCCCCCGCGTGACTAGCCGAAACACCGGGGAGCTGTTTTTT.